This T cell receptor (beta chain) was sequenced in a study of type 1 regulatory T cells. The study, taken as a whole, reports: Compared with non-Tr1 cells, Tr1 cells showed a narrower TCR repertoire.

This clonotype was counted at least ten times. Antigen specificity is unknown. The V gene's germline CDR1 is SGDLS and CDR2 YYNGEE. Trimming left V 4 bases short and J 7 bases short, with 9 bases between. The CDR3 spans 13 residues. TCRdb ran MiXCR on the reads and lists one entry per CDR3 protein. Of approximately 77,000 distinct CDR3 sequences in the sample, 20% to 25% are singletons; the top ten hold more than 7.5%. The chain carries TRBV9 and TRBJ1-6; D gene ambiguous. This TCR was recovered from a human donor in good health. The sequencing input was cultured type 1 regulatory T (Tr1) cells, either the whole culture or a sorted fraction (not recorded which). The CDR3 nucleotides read TGTGCCAGCAGCCCACGACCCAATTCACCCCTCCACTTT. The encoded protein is CASSPRPNSPLHF.